This T cell receptor beta chain was documented in a study of blood T cell repertoires in COVID-19. J gave up 3 bases and V 6 bases, and 4 bases lay outside the gene matches. The CDR3 has 13 residues. Germline CDR1 SGHAT, CDR2 FQNNGV. TCRdb's copy holds only in-frame clones and misses some; the assay was immunoSEQ multiplex PCR. The table includes 250,000 to 300,000 clones, roughly 92% detected once. Seattle's cohort entered during active infection and was followed longitudinally. The rearrangement joins TRBV11-2 to TRBJ2-7; 8 positions agree with TRBD2. This clonotype was obtained from a woman aged 25 to 45 with COVID-19, enrolled during active disease. Sequenced sample: peripheral blood. The CDR3 loop reads CASRLSGSYEQYF. In DNA form, the CDR3 reads TGTGCCAGCAGATTAAGCGGGAGCTACGAGCAGTACTTC.